This section outlines one T cell receptor (beta chain) sequence together with its context. Antigen: not known. With V trimmed by 4 bases and J by 8 bases, 9 bases remained unmatched. The germline gives CDR1 SGHTS, CDR2 YDEGEE. This CDR3 contains 15 residues. This entry is derived from a study of T cell responses to AZD1222 COVID-19 vaccine. Study-level findings and limits: Spike-specific TCR breadth and depth grew following two AZD1222 doses. Sampling that yielded the repertoires occurred only after the peak T cell response. Reportedly, nearly half the spike-specific TCRs target unmutated variant regions. The sample set comprised mostly white British donors with more females, and clonal diversity was possibly underestimated.

Data came from immunoSEQ multiplex PCR; TCRdb stores just in-frame clones and leaves some out. Altogether nearly 110,000 clones are present, about 90% being singletons, with the ten largest covering under 9.5%. Sequencing was performed on peripheral blood, taken 28 days after the second AZD1222 dose. This TCR was recovered from an adult who received the AZD1222 COVID-19 vaccine. This chain connects TRBV5-8 to TRBJ1-4, with 9 bases identical to TRBD1. The CDR3 is CASSPRTGVWEKLFF. As DNA, the CDR3 is TGTGCCAGCAGCCCCCGGACAGGGGTTTGGGAAAAACTGTTTTTT.